The clone carrying this T cell receptor beta chain appeared a single time. Its antigen is unidentified. The data were obtained in a study of identical twins. In TCRdb, the 5' RACE reads were re-called with MiXCR into one record per CDR3 protein. The sample holds 1.5 million to 2 million distinct CDR3 sequences, roughly 35% seen once. CDR3 length equals 16 residues. Trimming left V 1 base short and J 0 bases short, with 12 bases between. Study-level results: Insertions ran lower in abundant cord blood beta clonotypes, though not in memory repertoires.

The sequenced material came from cord blood. The sequence derives from a newborn girl in good health. V gene TRBV12-3 or TRBV12-4 combines with J gene TRBJ1-1; possibly TRBD1 for D (5 bases). The CDR3 is CASSLDRTGVNTEAFF. CDR3 sequence (DNA): TGTGCCAGCAGTTTAGATAGGACGGGGGTGAACACTGAAGCTTTCTTT.